Listed below are T cell receptor beta chains from one sample, sequenced in a study of CD8+ T cells in alopecia areata. The data were produced by immunoSEQ multiplex PCR, yet TCRdb's version contains in-frame clones alone and is incomplete. The profile shows approximately 150,000 clones, about 51% of them singletons. This specimen was CD4+ T cells sorted from blood, taken at week 0. These receptors were obtained from a human donor with alopecia areata. Each CDR3 is given with its conserved first and last residue. The order of the fields is J gene, clone size, D gene, V gene, CDR3 length, CDR3 protein, CDR3 DNA. The D gene is left open where the match is weak. Size values are once, few and many counts, or a class for expanded clones, and some rows have none.

TRBJ2-5 . TRBD2 TRBV9 14 CASSFAGVGETQYF TGTGCCAGCAGCTTCGCGGGAGTAGGAGAGACCCAGTACTTC
TRBJ2-6 . TRBD1 TRBV29-1 18 CSARVDRAGDSGANVLTF TGCAGCGCAAGGGTGGACAGGGCTGGAGATTCTGGGGCCAACGTCCTGACTTTC
TRBJ2-3 . . TRBV2 13 CASSEERTDTQYF TGTGCCAGCAGTGAGGAGCGCACAGATACGCAGTATTTT
TRBJ1-4 few . TRBV29-1 13 CSARALRDEKLFF TGCAGCGCCCGGGCCTTAAGGGATGAAAAACTGTTTTTT
TRBJ2-2 . . TRBV30 18 CAWTSPRGGLSNTGELFF TGTGCCTGGACCTCCCCAAGGGGTGGACTATCGAACACCGGGGAGCTGTTTTTT
TRBJ2-1 . . TRBV5-1 16 CASSLTTFFSYNEQFF TGCGCCAGCAGCTTGACAACCTTCTTCTCCTACAATGAGCAGTTCTTC
TRBJ2-2 . . TRBV5-1 13 CASSLQRAGELFF TGCGCCAGCAGCTTGCAGCGGGCCGGGGAGCTGTTTTTT
TRBJ2-7 . . TRBV20-1 11 CSARDSYEQYF TGCAGTGCTAGAGATTCTTACGAGCAGTACTTC
TRBJ2-6 . TRBD2 TRBV27 19 CASSPRGLAGFSGANVLTF TGTGCCAGCAGCCCTCGAGGGCTAGCGGGATTTTCTGGGGCCAACGTCCTGACTTTC
TRBJ2-3 . . TRBV5-5 15 CASSLAGVITDTQYF TGTGCCAGCAGCTTGGCAGGTGTAATCACAGATACGCAGTATTTT
TRBJ1-1 . . TRBV30 13 CAWSSGALTEAFF TGTGCCTGGAGTTCGGGGGCGCTTACTGAAGCTTTCTTT
TRBJ2-2 few . TRBV7-2 16 CASSYYTGWSTGELFF TGTGCCAGCAGCTATTATACAGGGTGGAGCACCGGGGAGCTGTTTTTT
TRBJ2-2 once TRBD2 TRBV4-3 18 CASSRLTSGRRGTGELFF TGCGCCAGCAGCCGCCTGACTAGCGGGAGAAGGGGGACCGGGGAGCTGTTTTTT
TRBJ2-7 . TRBD1 TRBV6-5 15 CASSYTGGESYEQYF TGTGCCAGCAGTTACACAGGGGGCGAGTCGTACGAGCAGTACTTC
TRBJ2-5 . TRBD2 TRBV5-4 15 CASSRLAGGTETQYF TGTGCCAGCAGCCGACTAGCGGGAGGGACAGAGACCCAGTACTTC
TRBJ2-5 . . TRBV4-1 14 CASSLGGVEETQYF TGCGCCAGCAGCCTCGGGGGCGTTGAAGAGACCCAGTACTTC
TRBJ1-1 . . TRBV11-2 13 CASSLRQNTEAFF TGTGCCAGCAGCTTGCGACAGAACACTGAAGCTTTCTTT
TRBJ1-5 . . TRBV29-1 12 CSVPRGNQPQHF TGCAGCGTTCCCCGAGGCAATCAGCCCCAGCATTTT
TRBJ2-2 . . TRBV4-3 14 CASSQDRNTGELFF TGCGCCAGCAGCCAAGATCGTAACACCGGGGAGCTGTTTTTT
TRBJ2-1 . TRBD2 TRBV9 13 CASSSSTSEEQFF TGTGCCAGCAGCTCGAGCACTAGCGAAGAGCAGTTCTTC
TRBJ2-3 once . TRBV4-3 15 CASSRISGSTDTQYF TGCGCCAGCAGCCGAATAAGCGGGAGCACAGATACGCAGTATTTT
TRBJ2-5 . . TRBV19 10 CATGVETQYF TGTGCCACGGGAGTAGAGACCCAGTACTTC
TRBJ2-1 . TRBD2 TRBV2 15 CASDFLAGGRNEQFF TGTGCCAGTGACTTCCTAGCGGGAGGACGCAATGAGCAGTTCTTC
TRBJ2-7 . TRBD2 TRBV7-2 14 CASSLAGLTYEQYF TGTGCCAGCAGCTTAGCGGGACTAACCTACGAGCAGTACTTC
TRBJ2-1 . . TRBV29-1 13 CSARTTTYNEQFF TGCAGCGCAAGGACGACTACCTACAATGAGCAGTTCTTC
TRBJ2-1 . . TRBV15 11 CATSRVEEQFF TGTGCCACCAGCAGAGTAGAAGAGCAGTTCTTC
TRBJ2-2 few TRBD2 TRBV4-3 19 CASSQDLGGGGSPSGELFF TGCGCCAGCAGCCAAGATCTGGGAGGCGGCGGGAGCCCCTCCGGGGAGCTGTTTTTT
TRBJ1-1 . . TRBV30 12 CAWSPGNTEAFF TGTGCCTGGAGCCCGGGGAACACTGAAGCTTTCTTT
TRBJ2-1 few TRBD2 TRBV15 13 CATSLAAINEQFF TGTGCCACCAGCCTAGCGGCTATAAATGAGCAGTTCTTC
TRBJ2-1 . TRBD2 TRBV30 14 CAWSVGLAGNEQFF TGTGCCTGGAGTGTAGGGCTAGCGGGGAATGAGCAGTTCTTC
TRBJ2-5 . . TRBV7-8 13 CASSLFSQETQYF TGTGCCAGCAGCTTATTCAGCCAAGAGACCCAGTACTTC
TRBJ2-5 . TRBD1 TRBV15 15 CATSRDRGEGETQYF TGTGCCACCAGCAGGGACAGGGGAGAAGGAGAGACCCAGTACTTC
TRBJ2-6 . . TRBV29-1 15 CSVQRQESGANVLTF TGCAGCGTCCAAAGGCAAGAATCTGGGGCCAACGTCCTGACTTTC
TRBJ2-2 . . TRBV29-1 14 CSVEVRPRSGELFF TGCAGCGTTGAAGTAAGACCGAGGTCCGGGGAGCTGTTTTTT
TRBJ1-3 . . TRBV7-2 15 CASSLMTGTGNTIYF TGTGCCAGCAGCTTAATGACGGGGACTGGAAACACCATATATTTT
TRBJ1-5 . TRBD1 TRBV29-1 13 CSVGQGSNQPQHF TGCAGCGTAGGACAGGGAAGCAATCAGCCCCAGCATTTT
TRBJ1-5 few . TRBV30 15 CAWSGTPGLDKPQHF TGTGCCTGGAGTGGTACCCCCGGCCTCGATAAGCCCCAGCATTTT
TRBJ1-1 few . TRBV30 12 CAAWFRNTEAFF TGTGCCGCTTGGTTCAGGAACACTGAAGCTTTCTTT
TRBJ2-1 . . TRBV2 12 CASSASGVEQFF TGTGCCAGCTCTGCATCGGGAGTTGAGCAGTTCTTC
TRBJ1-2 few . TRBV29-1 13 CSVSVPGTTGYTF TGCAGCGTCTCAGTACCGGGGACCACTGGCTACACCTTC
TRBJ2-5 few . TRBV15 13 CATSDPGKETQYF TGTGCCACCAGCGACCCCGGGAAAGAGACCCAGTACTTC
TRBJ2-3 few . TRBV7-9 12 CASSLIGDTQYF TGTGCCAGCAGCTTGATTGGGGATACGCAGTATTTT
TRBJ2-3 . TRBD2 TRBV9 17 CASSAGFGGRAPDTQYF TGTGCCAGCAGCGCGGGTTTCGGCGGGAGGGCCCCAGATACGCAGTATTTT
TRBJ1-5 . . TRBV6-1 15 CASSEALVGGQPQHF TGTGCCAGCAGTGAAGCGCTTGTCGGGGGGCAGCCCCAGCATTTT
TRBJ1-4 . . TRBV9 14 CASSVGGTNEKLFF TGTGCCAGCAGCGTCGGGGGAACTAATGAAAAACTGTTTTTT
TRBJ1-1 . . TRBV4-1 15 CASSRSSTDNTEAFF TGCGCCAGCAGCCGATCTTCGACAGACAACACTGAAGCTTTCTTT
TRBJ2-4 few TRBD1 TRBV29-1 14 CSVATGTGDIIQYF TGCAGCGTCGCTACCGGGACAGGGGATATCATTCAGTACTTC
TRBJ2-7 . TRBD2 TRBV10-3 15 CAISESGSGSYEQYF TGTGCCATCAGTGAGTCCGGTAGCGGGTCCTACGAGCAGTACTTC
TRBJ2-4 . . TRBV4-1 18 CASSQDSPVYVDKNIQYF TGCGCCAGCAGCCAAGATTCCCCAGTCTATGTGGACAAAAACATTCAGTACTTC
TRBJ1-1 . TRBD1 TRBV27 15 CASSTGTGRSTEAFF TGTGCCAGCAGTACTGGGACAGGGAGAAGCACTGAAGCTTTCTTT
TRBJ1-1 . . TRBV29-1 13 CSAYRVSNTEAFF TGCAGCGCCTACCGGGTTTCGAACACTGAAGCTTTCTTT
TRBJ2-4 few TRBD2 TRBV4-2 18 CASSPGTSGSGAKNIQYF TGTGCCAGCAGCCCTGGGACTAGCGGGAGCGGAGCCAAAAACATTCAGTACTTC
TRBJ1-1 . . TRBV5-6 12 CASSRTVVEAFF TGTGCCAGCAGCCGGACCGTTGTGGAAGCTTTCTTT
TRBJ2-2 few TRBD2 TRBV10-3 17 CAISGFVSGRDTGELFF TGTGCCATCAGTGGATTTGTGAGCGGGAGGGACACCGGGGAGCTGTTTTTT